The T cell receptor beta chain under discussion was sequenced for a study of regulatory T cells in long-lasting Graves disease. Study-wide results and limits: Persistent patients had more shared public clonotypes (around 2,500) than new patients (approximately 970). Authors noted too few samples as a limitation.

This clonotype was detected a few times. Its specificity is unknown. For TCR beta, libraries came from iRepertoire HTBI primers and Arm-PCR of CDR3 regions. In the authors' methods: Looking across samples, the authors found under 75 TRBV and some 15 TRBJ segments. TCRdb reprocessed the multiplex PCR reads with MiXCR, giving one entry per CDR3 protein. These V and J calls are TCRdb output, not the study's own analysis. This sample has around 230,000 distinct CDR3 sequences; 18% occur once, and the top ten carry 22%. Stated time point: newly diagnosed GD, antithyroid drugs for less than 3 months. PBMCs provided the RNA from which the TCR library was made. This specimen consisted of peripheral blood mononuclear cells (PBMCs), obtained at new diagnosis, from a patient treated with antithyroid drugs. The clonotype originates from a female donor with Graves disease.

DNA for the CDR3: TGTGCCATCAGTGGTACTAGCGGGAGGGAAGTAAATGCCGGGGAGCTGTTTTTT. Translating gives CAISGTSGREVNAGELFF. The V gene is TRBV10-3, the J gene TRBJ2-2; TRBD2 aligns across 13 bases. J was trimmed by 6 bases and V by 4 bases; bases with no gene match: 11. This CDR3 has 18 amino acids. Germline values: CDR1 ENHRY, CDR2 SYGVKD.